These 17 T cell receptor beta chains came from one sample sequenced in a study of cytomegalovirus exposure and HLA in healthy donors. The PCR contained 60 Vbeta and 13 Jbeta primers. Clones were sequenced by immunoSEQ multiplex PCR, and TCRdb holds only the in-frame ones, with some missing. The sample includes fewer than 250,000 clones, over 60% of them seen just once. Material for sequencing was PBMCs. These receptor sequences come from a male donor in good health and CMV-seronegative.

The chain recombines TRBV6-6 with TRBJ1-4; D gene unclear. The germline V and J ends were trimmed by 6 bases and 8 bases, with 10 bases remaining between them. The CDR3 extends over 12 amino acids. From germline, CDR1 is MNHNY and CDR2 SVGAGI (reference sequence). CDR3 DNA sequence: TGTGCCAGCAGCTCGGGAGGAGAAAAACTGTTTTTT. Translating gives CASSSGGEKLFF.

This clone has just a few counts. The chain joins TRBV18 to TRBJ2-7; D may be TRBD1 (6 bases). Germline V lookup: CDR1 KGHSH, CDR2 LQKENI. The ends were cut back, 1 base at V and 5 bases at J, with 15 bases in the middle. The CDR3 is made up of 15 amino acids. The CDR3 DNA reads TGTGCCAGCTCACCACAGAGGGGGAGTCAAAACGAGCAGTACTTC. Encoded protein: CASSPQRGSQNEQYF.

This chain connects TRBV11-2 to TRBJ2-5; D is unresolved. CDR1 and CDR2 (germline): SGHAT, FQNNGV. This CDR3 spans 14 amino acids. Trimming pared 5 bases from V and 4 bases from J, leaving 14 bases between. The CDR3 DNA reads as TGTGCCAGCAGCCCGAACTGGTCCGGAGAGACCCAGTACTTC. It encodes CASSPNWSGETQYF.

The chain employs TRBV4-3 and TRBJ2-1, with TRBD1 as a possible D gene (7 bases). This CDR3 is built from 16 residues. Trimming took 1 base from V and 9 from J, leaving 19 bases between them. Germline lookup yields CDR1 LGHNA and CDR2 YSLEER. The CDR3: CASSQGGGGGIGEQFF. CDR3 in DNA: TGCGCCAGCAGCCAAGGCGGAGGGGGCGGGATTGGTGAGCAGTTCTTC.

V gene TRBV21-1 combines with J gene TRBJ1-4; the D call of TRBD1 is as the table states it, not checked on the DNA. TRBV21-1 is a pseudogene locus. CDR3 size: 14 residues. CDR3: CASSKTVTGEKLFF. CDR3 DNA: TGTGCCAGCAGCAAGACAGTCACCGGGGAAAAACTGTTTTTT.

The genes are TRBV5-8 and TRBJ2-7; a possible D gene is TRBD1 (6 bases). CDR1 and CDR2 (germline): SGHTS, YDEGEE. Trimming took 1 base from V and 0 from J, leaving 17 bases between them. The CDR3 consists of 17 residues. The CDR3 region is CASSLIQGPESSYEQYF. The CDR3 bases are TGTGCCAGCAGCTTGATCCAGGGGCCCGAAAGCTCCTACGAGCAGTACTTC.

CDR3 coding DNA: TGTGCCAGTTCGCAAGCGGGGAGCTCCTACAATGAGCAGTTCTTC. Translated: CASSQAGSSYNEQFF. The gene calls are TRBV19 and TRBJ2-1; TRBD2 matches 7 bases. The V and J ends lost 8 bases and 0 bases, in that order; junction bases with no gene match: 7. This CDR3 contains 15 residues. Germline V gives CDR1 LNHDA, CDR2 SQIVND (reference sequence).

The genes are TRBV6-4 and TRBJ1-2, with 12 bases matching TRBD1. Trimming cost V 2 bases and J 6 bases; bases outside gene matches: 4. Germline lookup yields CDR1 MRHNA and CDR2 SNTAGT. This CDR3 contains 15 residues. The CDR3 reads CASSDQGQGAHGYTF. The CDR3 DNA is TGTGCCAGCAGTGACCAGGGACAGGGGGCTCATGGCTACACCTTC.

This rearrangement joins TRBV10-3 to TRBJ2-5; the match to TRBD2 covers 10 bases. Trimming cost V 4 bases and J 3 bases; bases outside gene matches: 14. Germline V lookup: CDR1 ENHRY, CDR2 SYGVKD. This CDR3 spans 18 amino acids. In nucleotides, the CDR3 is TGTGCCATCAGTGCTCGGCTAGCGGGAGAACGGCGAGAAGAGACCCAGTACTTC. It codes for CAISARLAGERREETQYF.

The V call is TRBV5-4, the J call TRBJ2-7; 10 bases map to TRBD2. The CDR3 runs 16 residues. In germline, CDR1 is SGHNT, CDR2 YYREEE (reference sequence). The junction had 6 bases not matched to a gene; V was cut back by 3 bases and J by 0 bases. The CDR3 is CASSWVAGGSSYEQYF. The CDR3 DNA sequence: TGTGCCAGCAGCTGGGTAGCGGGGGGAAGCTCCTACGAGCAGTACTTC. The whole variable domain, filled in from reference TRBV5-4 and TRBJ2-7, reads ETGVTQSPTHLIKTRGQQVTLRCSSQSGHNTVSWYQQALGQGPQFIFQYYREEENGRGNFPPRFSGLQFPNYSSELNVNALELDDSALYLCASSWVAGGSSYEQYFGPGTRLTVT.

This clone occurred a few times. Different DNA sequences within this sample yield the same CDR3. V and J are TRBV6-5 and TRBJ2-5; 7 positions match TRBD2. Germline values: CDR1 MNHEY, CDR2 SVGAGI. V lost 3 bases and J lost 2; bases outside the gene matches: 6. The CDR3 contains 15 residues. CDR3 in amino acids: CASSYRTGGQETQYF. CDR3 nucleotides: TGTGCCAGCAGTTATAGGACGGGGGGACAAGAGACCCAGTACTTC.

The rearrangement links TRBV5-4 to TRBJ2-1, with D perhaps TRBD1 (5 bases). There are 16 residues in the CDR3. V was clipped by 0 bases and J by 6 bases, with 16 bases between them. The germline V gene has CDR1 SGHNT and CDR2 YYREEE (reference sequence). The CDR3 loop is CASSLDGAGPFNEQFF. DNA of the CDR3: TGTGCCAGCAGCTTGGATGGGGCAGGTCCCTTCAATGAGCAGTTCTTC.

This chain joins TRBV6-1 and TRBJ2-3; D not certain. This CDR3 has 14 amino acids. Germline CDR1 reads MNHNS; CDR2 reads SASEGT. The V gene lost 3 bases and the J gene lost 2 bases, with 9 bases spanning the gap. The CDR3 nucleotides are TGTGCCAGCAGTGAGTTGTCAGACACAGATACGCAGTATTTT. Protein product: CASSELSDTDTQYF.

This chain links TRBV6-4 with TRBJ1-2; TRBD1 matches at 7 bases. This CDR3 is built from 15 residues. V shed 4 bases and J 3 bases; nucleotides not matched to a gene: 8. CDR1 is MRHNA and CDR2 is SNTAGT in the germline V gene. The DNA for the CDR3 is TGTGCCAGCAGTGCCGAGGGGGCTTCCCACTATGGCTACACCTTC. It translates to CASSAEGASHYGYTF.

The CDR3, as DNA: TGTGCCAGCAGCTTAGGGGGGGGCAGGGCTGACACCGGGGAGCTGTTTTTT. It yields the protein CASSLGGGRADTGELFF. The chain employs TRBV7-3 and TRBJ2-2; possible D gene TRBD2, 7 bases. CDR1 is SGHTA and CDR2 is FQGTGA in the germline V gene. The CDR3 runs to 17 residues. V was cut by 2 bases and J by 3 bases, with 16 bases left in between.

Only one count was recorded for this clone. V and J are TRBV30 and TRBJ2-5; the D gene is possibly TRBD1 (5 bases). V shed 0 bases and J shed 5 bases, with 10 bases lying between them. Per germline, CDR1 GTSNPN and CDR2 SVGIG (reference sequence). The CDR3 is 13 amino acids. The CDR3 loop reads CAWSVKGVETQYF. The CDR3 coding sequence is TGTGCCTGGAGTGTAAAAGGGGTCGAGACCCAGTACTTC.

The CDR3 reads CASSPGQGWGYTF. DNA of the CDR3: TGTGCCAGCAGCCCTGGACAGGGGTGGGGCTACACCTTC. V gene TRBV7-2 combines with J gene TRBJ1-2; 9 bases agree with TRBD1. Germline CDR1 reads SGHTA; CDR2 reads FQGNSA. Germline trimming cut 5 bases from V and 8 bases from J; bases unmatched to any gene: 6. The CDR3 spans 13 residues.